This T cell receptor beta chain was captured by sequencing in a study of T cell responses to AZD1222 COVID-19 vaccine. The data were produced by immunoSEQ multiplex PCR, yet TCRdb's version contains in-frame clones alone and is incomplete. The repertoire includes 85,000 or so clones, 86% of them detected once, and 5.6% sits in the top ten. V dropped 6 bases and J dropped 0; count of bases not matched to a gene: 6. The CDR3 contains 15 residues. Germline loops: CDR1 KGHSH, CDR2 LQKENI. The TCR sequence derives from an adult who received the AZD1222 COVID-19 vaccine. This chain joins TRBV18 and TRBJ1-1, with 8 bases matching TRBD1. Sequenced here: peripheral blood, sampled 28 days after the second AZD1222 dose. This CDR3 is CASSSDRVLNTEAFF. The CDR3 DNA follows: TGTGCCAGCTCCTCGGACAGGGTATTGAACACTGAAGCTTTCTTT. The full variable domain, with the rest looked up from reference TRBV18 and TRBJ1-1, is NAGVMQNPRHLVRRRGQEARLRCSPMKGHSHVYWYRQLPEEGLKFMVYLQKENIIDESGMPKERFSAEFPKEGPSILRIQQVVRGDSAAYFCASSSDRVLNTEAFFGQGTRLTVV.